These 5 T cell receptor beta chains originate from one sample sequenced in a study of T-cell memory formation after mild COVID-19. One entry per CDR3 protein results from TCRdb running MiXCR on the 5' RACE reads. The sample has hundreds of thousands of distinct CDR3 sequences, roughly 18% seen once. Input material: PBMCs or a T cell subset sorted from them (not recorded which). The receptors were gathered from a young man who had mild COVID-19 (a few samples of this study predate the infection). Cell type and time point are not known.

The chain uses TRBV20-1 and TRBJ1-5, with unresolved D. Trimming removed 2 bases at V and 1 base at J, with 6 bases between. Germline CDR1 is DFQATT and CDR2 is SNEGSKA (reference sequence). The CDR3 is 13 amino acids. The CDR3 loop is CSARRASNQPQHF. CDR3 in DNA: TGCAGTGCTAGAAGGGCGAGCAATCAGCCCCAGCATTTT.

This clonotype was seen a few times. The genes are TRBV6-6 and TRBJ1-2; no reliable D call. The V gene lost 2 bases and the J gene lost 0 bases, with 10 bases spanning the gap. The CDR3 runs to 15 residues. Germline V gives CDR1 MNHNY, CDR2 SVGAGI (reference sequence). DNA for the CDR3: TGTGCCAGCAGTTACGGGCAGGAAGCTAACTATGGCTACACCTTC. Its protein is CASSYGQEANYGYTF.

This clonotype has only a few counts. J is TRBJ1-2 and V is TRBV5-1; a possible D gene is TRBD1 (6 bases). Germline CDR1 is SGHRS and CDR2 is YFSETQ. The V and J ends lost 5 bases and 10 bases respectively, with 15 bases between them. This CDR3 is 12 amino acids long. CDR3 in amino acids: CASRLTGGNYTF. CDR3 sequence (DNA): TGCGCCAGCAGGCTGACAGGAGGGAACTACACCTTC.

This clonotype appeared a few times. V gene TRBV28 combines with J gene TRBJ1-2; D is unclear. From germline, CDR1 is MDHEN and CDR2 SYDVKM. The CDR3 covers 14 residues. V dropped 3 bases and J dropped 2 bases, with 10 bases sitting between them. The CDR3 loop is CASSLASSNYGYTF. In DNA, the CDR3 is TGTGCCAGCAGTTTGGCCTCCTCGAACTATGGCTACACCTTC.

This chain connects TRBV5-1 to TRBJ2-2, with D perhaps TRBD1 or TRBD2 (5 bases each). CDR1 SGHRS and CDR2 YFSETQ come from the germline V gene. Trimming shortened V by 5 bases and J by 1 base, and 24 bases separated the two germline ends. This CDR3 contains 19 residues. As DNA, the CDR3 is TGCGCCAGCAGTGCTACCGGGACCCACCCGAGATTGAACACCGGGGAGCTGTTTTTT. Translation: CASSATGTHPRLNTGELFF.